Listed below are T cell receptor beta chains from one sample, sequenced in a study of T-cell reconstitution after alpha-beta-depleted transplantation in children. TCRdb re-derived calls from the PCR reads in MiXCR, one entry per CDR3 protein. The table lists 750,000 to 950,000 distinct CDR3 sequences, less than 20% of them singletons, with roughly 5% in the top ten. The sample here was PBMCs, mostly from graft donor cells, taken 360 days after TCRalphabeta/CD19-depleted stem cell transplant. Receptors were obtained from a male patient between 10 and 17 years old who had a stem cell transplant for acute lymphoblastic leukemia, so the T cells may come from the graft donor. CDR3s include the opening cysteine and the closing phenylalanine or tryptophan. The D gene is left open where the match is weak. Not all rows give a size; the values are once, few, many and, for expanded clones, a class.

D gene: TRBD1; V gene: TRBV7-2; clone size: few; J gene: TRBJ2-7; CDR3 DNA: TGTGCCAGCAGCTTTATGGGACAGGGGGTCTACGAGCAGTACTTC; CDR3 protein: CASSFMGQGVYEQYF
D gene: .; V gene: TRBV6-2/TRBV6-3; clone size: many; J gene: TRBJ2-1; CDR3 DNA: TGTGCCAGCAGCCAATCCGGGACACAATTCAACATTCAGTTCTTC; CDR3 protein: CASSQSGTQFNIQFF
D gene: TRBD2; V gene: TRBV20-1; clone size: .; J gene: TRBJ2-1; CDR3 DNA: TGCAGTGCAGAGACTAGCGGAATATACAATGAGCAGTTCTTC; CDR3 protein: CSAETSGIYNEQFF
D gene: .; V gene: TRBV5-1; clone size: .; J gene: TRBJ2-6; CDR3 DNA: TGCGCCAGCAGCTTGGCCCCATGGGGCTCTGGGGCCAACGTCCTGACTTTC; CDR3 protein: CASSLAPWGSGANVLTF
D gene: .; V gene: TRBV12-3/TRBV12-4; clone size: .; J gene: TRBJ2-7; CDR3 DNA: TGTGCCAGCAGTTTCCGACAGTCTTTTTCCTACGAGCAGTACTTC; CDR3 protein: CASSFRQSFSYEQYF
D gene: TRBD2; V gene: TRBV7-9; clone size: .; J gene: TRBJ2-1; CDR3 DNA: TGTGCCAGCAGCACCGGGACTAGCGCCAATGAGCAGTTCTTC; CDR3 protein: CASSTGTSANEQFF
D gene: .; V gene: TRBV7-9; clone size: few; J gene: TRBJ2-3; CDR3 DNA: TGTGCCAGCAGCTTAAGGCCACCGGGGACAGATACGCAGTATTTT; CDR3 protein: CASSLRPPGTDTQYF
D gene: .; V gene: TRBV19; clone size: .; J gene: TRBJ1-2; CDR3 DNA: TGTGCCAGTAGTATACAGGACACCTACTATGGCTACACCTTC; CDR3 protein: CASSIQDTYYGYTF
D gene: .; V gene: TRBV12-5; clone size: .; J gene: TRBJ2-2; CDR3 DNA: TGTGCTAGTGGTTTCTGGGGGATGAACGGGGAGCTGTTTTTT; CDR3 protein: CASGFWGMNGELFF
D gene: .; V gene: TRBV27; clone size: few; J gene: TRBJ2-5; CDR3 DNA: TGTGCCAGCAGTTTAGGCCTCCCCCAAGAGACCCAGTACTTC; CDR3 protein: CASSLGLPQETQYF
D gene: .; V gene: TRBV5-1; clone size: .; J gene: TRBJ2-7; CDR3 DNA: TGCGCCAGCAGCAAGGCCGGTGCGCGCTACGAGCAGTACTTC; CDR3 protein: CASSKAGARYEQYF
D gene: TRBD2; V gene: TRBV28; clone size: .; J gene: TRBJ2-1; CDR3 DNA: TGTGCCAGCAGTTTACTAGCGGGAGGGGCCCATGAGCAGTTCTTC; CDR3 protein: CASSLLAGGAHEQFF
D gene: TRBD2; V gene: TRBV5-1; clone size: few; J gene: TRBJ2-5; CDR3 DNA: TGCGCCAGCAGCTTGGATGGGGGGGTAGAGACCCAGTACTTC; CDR3 protein: CASSLDGGVETQYF
D gene: .; V gene: TRBV5-1; clone size: .; J gene: TRBJ2-1; CDR3 DNA: TGCGCCAGCAGCTTGGTACTAGCTCAGGACAATGAGCAGTTCTTC; CDR3 protein: CASSLVLAQDNEQFF
D gene: .; V gene: TRBV2; clone size: .; J gene: TRBJ2-7; CDR3 DNA: TGTGCCAGCAGTGTTGCGTGGAGGACGGCCTACGAGCAGTACTTC; CDR3 protein: CASSVAWRTAYEQYF
D gene: TRBD2; V gene: TRBV20-1; clone size: .; J gene: TRBJ2-1; CDR3 DNA: TGCAGTGCTAGACGACTAGCGGGAATTGGCTACAATGAGCAGTTCTTC; CDR3 protein: CSARRLAGIGYNEQFF
D gene: TRBD1; V gene: TRBV27; clone size: many; J gene: TRBJ2-7; CDR3 DNA: TGTGCCAGCAGTCTCTACAGGGGGCACTCCTACGAGCAGTACTTC; CDR3 protein: CASSLYRGHSYEQYF
D gene: TRBD1; V gene: TRBV18; clone size: few; J gene: TRBJ2-7; CDR3 DNA: TGTGCCAGCTCACCAATTGGACAGGGTGAGCAGTACTTC; CDR3 protein: CASSPIGQGEQYF
D gene: TRBD2; V gene: TRBV29-1; clone size: .; J gene: TRBJ2-1; CDR3 DNA: TGCAGCGTCAAGACTAGCGGGAGGGCCTTCAGCAAGTTCTTC; CDR3 protein: CSVKTSGRAFSKFF
D gene: TRBD2; V gene: TRBV5-1; clone size: many; J gene: TRBJ2-1; CDR3 DNA: TGCGCCAGCAGCTTGGTAGCGGGAGCCAATGAGCAGTTCTTC; CDR3 protein: CASSLVAGANEQFF
D gene: TRBD2; V gene: TRBV5-1; clone size: few; J gene: TRBJ2-3; CDR3 DNA: TGCGCCAGCAGCTTTAGCGGGGCTAGCACAGATACGCAGTATTTT; CDR3 protein: CASSFSGASTDTQYF
D gene: .; V gene: TRBV10-1; clone size: few; J gene: TRBJ2-1; CDR3 DNA: TGCGCCAGCAGTGAGTCGGGGGGAGTCTTCAATGAGCAGTTCTTC; CDR3 protein: CASSESGGVFNEQFF
D gene: .; V gene: TRBV20-1; clone size: once; J gene: TRBJ2-5; CDR3 DNA: TGCAACCGGCGGGGTGGACAGCCTCAATTTACCCAGTACTTC; CDR3 protein: CNRRGGQPQFTQYF
D gene: .; V gene: TRBV20-1; clone size: .; J gene: TRBJ2-2; CDR3 DNA: TGCAGTGCTAGGGGGCAGAACACCGGGGAGCTGTTTTTT; CDR3 protein: CSARGQNTGELFF
D gene: TRBD2; V gene: TRBV7-8; clone size: few; J gene: TRBJ2-1; CDR3 DNA: TGTGCCAGCAGCTTAGGATCCCTAGCGGGTTGGATGTACAATGAGCAGTTCTTC; CDR3 protein: CASSLGSLAGWMYNEQFF
D gene: .; V gene: TRBV20-1; clone size: once; J gene: TRBJ2-1; CDR3 DNA: TGCAGTGCCTCCGGGACTCCGCCTAAATGGGAGCAGTTCTTC; CDR3 protein: CSASGTPPKWEQFF
D gene: .; V gene: TRBV5-1; clone size: many; J gene: TRBJ2-1; CDR3 DNA: TGCGCCAGCAGCTTCCAATCGGGACTCCTCAATGAGCAGTTCTTC; CDR3 protein: CASSFQSGLLNEQFF
D gene: .; V gene: TRBV9; clone size: .; J gene: TRBJ2-1; CDR3 DNA: TGTGCCAGCAGCGTAGTCGCCCGGGAGCCCTACAATGAGCAGTTCTTC; CDR3 protein: CASSVVAREPYNEQFF
D gene: .; V gene: TRBV5-1; clone size: few; J gene: TRBJ2-1; CDR3 DNA: TGCGCCAGCAGCTTGGACGTCCCAGCTTACAATGAGCAGTTCTTC; CDR3 protein: CASSLDVPAYNEQFF
D gene: .; V gene: TRBV5-1; clone size: .; J gene: TRBJ2-5; CDR3 DNA: TGCGCCAGCAGCTTGGAGGCGGGGTTGGGGGAGACCCAGTACTTC; CDR3 protein: CASSLEAGLGETQYF
D gene: TRBD1; V gene: TRBV12-3/TRBV12-4; clone size: .; J gene: TRBJ2-2; CDR3 DNA: TGTGCCAGCAGCCCAAGACAGGGGGCGCCGTGGGGGGAGCTGTTTTTT; CDR3 protein: CASSPRQGAPWGELFF
D gene: .; V gene: TRBV7-9; clone size: .; J gene: TRBJ2-3; CDR3 DNA: TGTGCCAGCAGCTTAGGAAGGCTCAGAGGCACAGATACGCAGTATTTT; CDR3 protein: CASSLGRLRGTDTQYF
D gene: .; V gene: TRBV20-1; clone size: few; J gene: TRBJ1-1; CDR3 DNA: TGCAGTGCCCGGATGGTTGCGGTGAACACTGAAGCTTTCTTT; CDR3 protein: CSARMVAVNTEAFF
D gene: .; V gene: TRBV29-1; clone size: few; J gene: TRBJ2-7; CDR3 DNA: TGCAGCGTTGGAATTCCACTACTGCACGAGCAGTACTTC; CDR3 protein: CSVGIPLLHEQYF
D gene: TRBD1; V gene: TRBV29-1; clone size: .; J gene: TRBJ1-5; CDR3 DNA: TGCAGCGTTGGAGGGACAGCTGAGAATCAGCCCCAGCATTTT; CDR3 protein: CSVGGTAENQPQHF
D gene: TRBD1; V gene: TRBV20-1; clone size: few; J gene: TRBJ2-4; CDR3 DNA: TGCAGTGCTAGCCAAAACAGGGGGCTGGCCAAAAACATTCAGTACTTC; CDR3 protein: CSASQNRGLAKNIQYF
D gene: .; V gene: TRBV6-2/TRBV6-3; clone size: .; J gene: TRBJ2-7; CDR3 DNA: TGTGCCAGCAGTTTACTCGCATGGCCGGGAGTGGGCGACGAGCAGTACTTC; CDR3 protein: CASSLLAWPGVGDEQYF
D gene: .; V gene: TRBV29-1; clone size: few; J gene: TRBJ2-1; CDR3 DNA: TGCAGCGCGAGGGCGGGAAGCTCCTACAATGAGCAGTTCTTC; CDR3 protein: CSARAGSSYNEQFF
D gene: .; V gene: TRBV5-5; clone size: many; J gene: TRBJ2-5; CDR3 DNA: TGTGCCAGCAGCTTGGTGGGGACACCATATCCGTACTTC; CDR3 protein: CASSLVGTPYPYF
D gene: .; V gene: TRBV24-1; clone size: .; J gene: TRBJ2-1; CDR3 DNA: TGTGCCACCAGTGATCTGAATAACAATGAGCAGTTCTTC; CDR3 protein: CATSDLNNNEQFF
D gene: TRBD1; V gene: TRBV13; clone size: .; J gene: TRBJ2-7; CDR3 DNA: TGTGCCAGCAGCTCACCCGGGACAGGGGTTCTTGAGCAGTACTTC; CDR3 protein: CASSSPGTGVLEQYF
D gene: .; V gene: TRBV21-1; clone size: few; J gene: TRBJ2-2; CDR3 DNA: TGTGCCAGCAGCAACGGCGAGGGCGGGTACCCCGGGGAGCTGTTTTTT; CDR3 protein: CASSNGEGGYPGELFF
D gene: TRBD2; V gene: TRBV3-1; clone size: .; J gene: TRBJ2-1; CDR3 DNA: TGTGCCAGCAGCCAAGAATCTGGGCGGGAGGGCCGATTGTCGCAGTTCTTC; CDR3 protein: CASSQESGREGRLSQFF
D gene: TRBD1; V gene: TRBV5-1; clone size: .; J gene: TRBJ1-2; CDR3 DNA: TGCGCCAGCAGCTTGGACGGGACAGGGCCTGACTATGGCTACACCTTC; CDR3 protein: CASSLDGTGPDYGYTF
D gene: .; V gene: TRBV11-3; clone size: few; J gene: TRBJ2-1; CDR3 DNA: TGTGCCAGCAGCTTAGACCGGAGGAAGCAGTTCTTC; CDR3 protein: CASSLDRRKQFF
D gene: TRBD2; V gene: TRBV20-1; clone size: few; J gene: TRBJ2-4; CDR3 DNA: TGCAGTGCGGTGAAGGGACTAGCGGGAGTAGGAGTGATAAACATTCAGTACTTC; CDR3 protein: CSAVKGLAGVGVINIQYF
D gene: .; V gene: TRBV12-3/TRBV12-4; clone size: .; J gene: TRBJ2-5; CDR3 DNA: TGTGCCAGCAGTTTAGCGAGACACCCGAGAGAGACCCAGTACTTC; CDR3 protein: CASSLARHPRETQYF
D gene: TRBD2; V gene: TRBV5-1; clone size: few; J gene: TRBJ2-7; CDR3 DNA: TGCGCCAGCAGCTTTGCCGCGGGAGGTACCTACGAGCAGTACTTC; CDR3 protein: CASSFAAGGTYEQYF
D gene: .; V gene: TRBV9; clone size: many; J gene: TRBJ2-7; CDR3 DNA: TGTGCCAGCAGCGGGGGGTCCTACGAGCAGTACTTC; CDR3 protein: CASSGGSYEQYF
D gene: TRBD2; V gene: TRBV5-1; clone size: .; J gene: TRBJ2-5; CDR3 DNA: TGCGCCAGCAGCCTACTGACTAGCGGGAGAGGGGAGACCCAGTACTTC; CDR3 protein: CASSLLTSGRGETQYF
D gene: TRBD1; V gene: TRBV6-5; clone size: .; J gene: TRBJ2-3; CDR3 DNA: TGTGCCAGCAGTTACCGCCCTTTGGGACAGAGTCATACGCAGTATTTT; CDR3 protein: CASSYRPLGQSHTQYF
D gene: .; V gene: TRBV20-1; clone size: few; J gene: TRBJ2-1; CDR3 DNA: TGCAGTGCTAGAGATCGGCCAGCGCGCTCCTACAATGAGCAGTTCTTC; CDR3 protein: CSARDRPARSYNEQFF
D gene: TRBD1; V gene: TRBV4-1; clone size: few; J gene: TRBJ2-7; CDR3 DNA: TGCGCCAGCAGCGGGCAGGGGGCTGGGCAGTACTTC; CDR3 protein: CASSGQGAGQYF
D gene: TRBD2; V gene: TRBV6-1; clone size: .; J gene: TRBJ2-5; CDR3 DNA: TGTGCCAGCACTCGGGGACTAGCGGCCCAAGAGACCCAGTACTTC; CDR3 protein: CASTRGLAAQETQYF
D gene: .; V gene: TRBV2; clone size: few; J gene: TRBJ2-7; CDR3 DNA: TGTGCCAGCAGGACCGCTAGCGAATACGAGCAGTACTTC; CDR3 protein: CASRTASEYEQYF
D gene: .; V gene: TRBV29-1; clone size: .; J gene: TRBJ1-2; CDR3 DNA: TGCAGCGTTTGGGGGGATGCCTATGGCTACACCTTC; CDR3 protein: CSVWGDAYGYTF
D gene: .; V gene: TRBV9; clone size: .; J gene: TRBJ2-7; CDR3 DNA: TGTGCCAGCAGCGTAGATCCCTCGCGGCCCTACGAGCAGTACTTC; CDR3 protein: CASSVDPSRPYEQYF
D gene: TRBD1; V gene: TRBV5-1; clone size: few; J gene: TRBJ1-4; CDR3 DNA: TGCGCCAGCAGCGGCGGACAGGTCGACGGGGAAAAACTGTTTTTT; CDR3 protein: CASSGGQVDGEKLFF